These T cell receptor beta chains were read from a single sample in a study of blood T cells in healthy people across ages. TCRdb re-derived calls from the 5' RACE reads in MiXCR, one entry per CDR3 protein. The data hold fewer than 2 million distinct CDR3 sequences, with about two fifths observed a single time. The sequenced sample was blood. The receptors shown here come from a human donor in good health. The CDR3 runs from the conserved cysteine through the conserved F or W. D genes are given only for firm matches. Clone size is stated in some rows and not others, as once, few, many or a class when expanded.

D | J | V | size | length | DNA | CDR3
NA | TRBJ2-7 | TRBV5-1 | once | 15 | TGCGCCAGCAGCTCCGGGACATTGATTACCTACGAGCAGTACTTC | CASSSGTLITYEQYF
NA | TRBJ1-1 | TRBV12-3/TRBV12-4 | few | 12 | TGTGCCAGCAGTTACACGGTGGGACAAGCTTTCTTT | CASSYTVGQAFF
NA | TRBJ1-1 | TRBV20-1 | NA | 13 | TGCAGTGCTACCAGCTTCATGAACACTGAAACTTTCTTT | CSATSFMNTETFF
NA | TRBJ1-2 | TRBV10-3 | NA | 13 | TGTGCCATCAGGGCACGGACGGACTATGGCTACACCTTC | CAIRARTDYGYTF
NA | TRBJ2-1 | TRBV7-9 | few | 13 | TGTGCCAGCAGCCCTTTGGACTACAATGAGCAGTTCTTC | CASSPLDYNEQFF
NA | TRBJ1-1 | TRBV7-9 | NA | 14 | TGTGCCAGCAGCAAAGACAGTGAATGGACTGAAGCTTTCTTT | CASSKDSEWTEAFF
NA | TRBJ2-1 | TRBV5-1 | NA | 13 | TGCACCAGCAGCTTCGGAGGGTACAATGAGCAGTTCTTC | CTSSFGGYNEQFF
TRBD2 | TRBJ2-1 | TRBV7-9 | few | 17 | TGTGCCAGCAGCTTAAGCCCGAGCGGGGAGCCCTACAATGAGCAGTTCTTC | CASSLSPSGEPYNEQFF
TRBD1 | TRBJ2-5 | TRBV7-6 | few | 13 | TGTGCCAGCAGAGCGGACAGGGGAGAGACCCAGTACTTC | CASRADRGETQYF
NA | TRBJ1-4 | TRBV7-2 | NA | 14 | TGTGCCAGCAGCTTATCTACCCTAGGGGAAAAACTGTTTTTT | CASSLSTLGEKLFF
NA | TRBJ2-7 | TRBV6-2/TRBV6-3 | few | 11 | TGTGCCAGCGGACAGATGTACGAGCAGTACTTC | CASGQMYEQYF
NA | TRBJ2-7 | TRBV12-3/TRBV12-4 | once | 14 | TGTGCCAGCAGTTTTTTGGGGGGCTGGGGCGAGCAGTACTTC | CASSFLGGWGEQYF
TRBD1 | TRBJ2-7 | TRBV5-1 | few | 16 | TGCGCCAACAGCATCGGATCCGACAGGGGTATGTTCGAGCAGTACTTC | CANSIGSDRGMFEQYF
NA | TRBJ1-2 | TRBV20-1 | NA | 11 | TGCAGTGCCGACAGTACGGATGGCTACACCTTC | CSADSTDGYTF
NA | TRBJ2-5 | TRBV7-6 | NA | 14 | TGTGCCAGCAGCATTACGGTTGACGGGTTAGAGCAGTACTTC | CASSITVDGLEQYF
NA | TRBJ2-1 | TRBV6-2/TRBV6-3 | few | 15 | TGTGCCAGCACCGATTGGGGGGCCGGGGACAATGAGCAGTTCTTC | CASTDWGAGDNEQFF
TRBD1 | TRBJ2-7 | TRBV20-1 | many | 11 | TGCAGTGCTGGCGACAGGGGAGGGCAGTACTTC | CSAGDRGGQYF
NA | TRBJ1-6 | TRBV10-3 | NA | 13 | TGTGCCATCAGTACCGCCGGGACGGGTCCCCTCCACTTT | CAISTAGTGPLHF
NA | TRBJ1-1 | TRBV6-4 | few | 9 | TGTGCCAGCAGTGAGAAAGCTTTCTTT | CASSEKAFF
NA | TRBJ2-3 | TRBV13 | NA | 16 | TGTGCCAGCAGCAAAGAGAGACAGCTACACGCAGATACGCAGTATTTT | CASSKERQLHADTQYF
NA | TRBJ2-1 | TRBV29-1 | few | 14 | TGCAGCGTTGATGGCGGGGCCACCTACAATGAGCAGTTCTTC | CSVDGGATYNEQFF
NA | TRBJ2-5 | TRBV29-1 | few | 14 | TGCAGCGTCGAACGGCTCTTGGGGCAAGAGACCCAGTACTTC | CSVERLLGQETQYF
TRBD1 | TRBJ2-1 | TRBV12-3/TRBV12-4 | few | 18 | TGTGCCAGCAGTTGGGCAGTTCCTCGGGACAGGGTTTTGGGGCAGCAGTTCTTC | CASSWAVPRDRVLGQQFF
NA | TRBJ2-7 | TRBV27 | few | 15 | TGTGCCAGCAGTTCCCAGGGCTTTTTCTCCTACGAGCAGTACTTC | CASSSQGFFSYEQYF
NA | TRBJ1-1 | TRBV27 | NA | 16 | TGTGCCAGCAGTTTCTCGCCTCGGGGCGGTGGCACTGAAGCTTTCTTT | CASSFSPRGGGTEAFF
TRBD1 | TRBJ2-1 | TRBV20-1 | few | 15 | TGCAGTGCTAGAGGACAGGGGGCGGCCTACAATGAGCAGTTCTTC | CSARGQGAAYNEQFF
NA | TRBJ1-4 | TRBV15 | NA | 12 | TGTGCCACCAGCGAGCGGGGTGAAAAACTGTTTTTT | CATSERGEKLFF
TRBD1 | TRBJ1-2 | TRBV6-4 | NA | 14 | TGTGCCAGCAGTGCTGGACAGGCCTCAAGCGGCTACACCTTC | CASSAGQASSGYTF
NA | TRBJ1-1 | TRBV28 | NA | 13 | TGTGCCAGCACTGTACAGGGATACACTGAAGCTTTCTTT | CASTVQGYTEAFF
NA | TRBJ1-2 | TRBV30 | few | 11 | TGTGCCTGGAGTGAACTGTATGGCTACACCTTC | CAWSELYGYTF
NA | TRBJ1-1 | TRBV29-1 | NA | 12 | TGCAGCGCTGAAGATATGAACACTGAAGCTTTCTTT | CSAEDMNTEAFF
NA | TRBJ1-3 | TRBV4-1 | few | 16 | TGCGCCAGCAGCCAAGATCCCACGTCGGCTGAAAACACCATATATTTT | CASSQDPTSAENTIYF
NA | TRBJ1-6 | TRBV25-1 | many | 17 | TGTGCCAGCAGTGATCGAGACGGGGCCTTCTATAATTCACCCCTCCACTTT | CASSDRDGAFYNSPLHF
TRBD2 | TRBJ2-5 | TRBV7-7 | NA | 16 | TGTGCTAGCAGTCAAGGGGTAATAGCGGGGGTAGAGACCCAGTACTTC | CASSQGVIAGVETQYF
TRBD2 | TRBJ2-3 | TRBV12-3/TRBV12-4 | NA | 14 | TGTGCCAGCAGTTGGGGACTAGCGACAGATACGCAGTATTTT | CASSWGLATDTQYF
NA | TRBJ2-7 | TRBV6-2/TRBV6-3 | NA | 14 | TGTGCCAGCAACCAAGTCCCTTTAACCTACGAGCAGTACTTC | CASNQVPLTYEQYF
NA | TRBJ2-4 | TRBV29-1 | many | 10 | TGCAGCGCCCTCGGAAACATTCAGTACTTC | CSALGNIQYF
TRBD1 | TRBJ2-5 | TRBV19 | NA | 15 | TGTGCCAGTAGTCCCGGACAGGGTTATCCGGAGACCCAGTACTTC | CASSPGQGYPETQYF
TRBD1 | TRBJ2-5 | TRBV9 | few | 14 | TGTGCCAGCAGCGTGGGGACAGGGTCAGAGACCCAGTACTTC | CASSVGTGSETQYF
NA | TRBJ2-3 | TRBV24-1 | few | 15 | TGTGCCACCAGTGATCCGGCGCGATCCACAGATACGCAGTATTTT | CATSDPARSTDTQYF
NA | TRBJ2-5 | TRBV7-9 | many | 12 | TGTGCCAGCAGCTCGATCCAAGAGACCCAGTACTTC | CASSSIQETQYF
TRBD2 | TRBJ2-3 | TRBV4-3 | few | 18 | TGCGCCAGCAGCCTGAACCCCCGGACTAGCGGATTCACAGATACGCAGTATTTT | CASSLNPRTSGFTDTQYF
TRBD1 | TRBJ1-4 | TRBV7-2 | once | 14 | TGTGCCAGCAGCTTAGAACAGGGGCGCGAAAAACTGTTTTTT | CASSLEQGREKLFF
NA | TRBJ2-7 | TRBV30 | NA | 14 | TGTGCCTGGATCCCCCGGTTTGGAGTTTACGAGCAGTACTTC | CAWIPRFGVYEQYF
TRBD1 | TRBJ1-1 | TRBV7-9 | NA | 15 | TGTGCCAGCAGCTTAGTGGAGGGACAGAGGACTGAAGCTTTCTTT | CASSLVEGQRTEAFF
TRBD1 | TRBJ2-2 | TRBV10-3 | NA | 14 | TGTGCCATCAGGAGGACAGGGGACACCGGGGAGCTGTTTTTT | CAIRRTGDTGELFF
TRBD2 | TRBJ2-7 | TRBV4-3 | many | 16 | TGCGCCAGCAGCCCCCAGGGAATAGCGGGGGCAGGCGAGCAGTACTTC | CASSPQGIAGAGEQYF